This T cell receptor (beta chain) was documented in a study of blood T cell repertoires in COVID-19. Profiling relied on immunoSEQ multiplex PCR, and the TCRdb table lists in-frame clones only, not all of them. The sample comprises 39,000 or so clones, approximately 80% of which are singletons, and roughly 10% rests with the top ten. V gave up 1 base and J gave up 6 bases, with 16 bases separating them. Germline CDR1 MGHRA, CDR2 YSYEKL. This CDR3 region has 15 residues. The sequenced sample consisted of peripheral blood. The sequence was collected from a man aged 55 to 70 in a cohort sampled during active COVID-19. V gene TRBV4-1 combines with J gene TRBJ2-7, with a possible D match to TRBD1 (5 bases). The CDR3, as DNA: TGCGCCAGCAGCCAAGTGGGGATTGCCCAGGGCGAGCAGTACTTC. Translated: CASSQVGIAQGEQYF.